The present entry profiles one T cell receptor beta chain with its context. The antigen remains undetermined. This sample is drawn from a study of shared clonotypes between healthy human individuals. TCRdb's table, derived via immunoSEQ multiplex PCR, lists solely in-frame clones and lacks some. The sample has approximately 600,000 clones, around 96% seen once. Terminally differentiated effector memory CD45RA+ cells were left out of the naive CD8 fraction, which was CD45RO-negative and positively selected for CCR7. The CDR3 is 13 amino acids. CDR1 and CDR2 from the germline V gene are LNHDA and SQIVND (reference sequence). Trimming removed 5 bases from V and 2 bases from J; junction bases left unmatched: 2. General study points: Clonotype sharing across donors was expected to vary with sequencing depth. What naive subsets generally showed was a larger estimated richness than memory subsets showed. Though the depth was large, rarefaction showed that sorted-subset sequencing was incomplete.

The chain has TRBV19 and TRBJ1-1, with 7 nucleotides matching TRBD1. The sequencing input was naive CD8+ T cells sorted from blood. This sequence originates from a woman aged 30 to 39 in good health. This CDR3 is CASSGTVNTEAFF. In nucleotides, the CDR3 is TGTGCCAGTAGTGGGACAGTCAACACTGAAGCTTTCTTT.